A selection of T cell receptor beta chains follows, all from one sample in a study of cytomegalovirus exposure and HLA in healthy donors. Generated by immunoSEQ multiplex PCR, the TCRdb table keeps only in-frame clones and is missing some. The table has 120,000 to 150,000 clones, nearly 85% seen once. Sample: PBMCs. These receptors originate from a male donor in good health and CMV-seronegative. CDR3s include the opening cysteine and the closing phenylalanine or tryptophan. D genes are given only for firm matches. Expanded clones get a size class; other rows say once, few or many, or leave the size out.

v_call	j_call	clone_size	d_call	cdr3_length	cdr3_aa	cdr3_nt
TRBV11-2	TRBJ2-7	.	.	15	CASSLDTGPGYEQYF	TGTGCCAGCAGCTTAGATACCGGCCCAGGCTACGAGCAGTACTTC
TRBV6-5	TRBJ1-1	once	.	14	CASSYSETRAEAFF	TGTGCCAGCAGTTACTCGGAGACCCGAGCTGAAGCTTTCTTT
TRBV6-5	TRBJ2-1	once	TRBD1	15	CASSLTGSPYNEQFF	TGTGCCAGCAGTTTGACAGGGAGCCCCTACAATGAGCAGTTCTTC
TRBV6-5	TRBJ2-7	.	.	13	CASSGQKFYEQYF	TGTGCCAGCAGCGGACAGAAATTCTACGAGCAGTACTTC
TRBV2	TRBJ1-2	.	TRBD1	15	CASGVFDRGFYGYTF	TGTGCCAGCGGAGTCTTTGACAGGGGTTTCTATGGCTACACCTTC
TRBV27	TRBJ2-7	.	TRBD1	16	CASSWGLGQGVSVQHF	TGTGCCAGCAGTTGGGGTCTAGGACAGGGGGTTTCAGTGCAGCACTTC
TRBV5-8	TRBJ1-5	.	TRBD1	15	CASSPTGNSNQPQHF	TGTGCCAGCAGCCCGACAGGGAATAGCAATCAGCCCCAGCATTTT
TRBV7-9	TRBJ2-7	.	TRBD1	15	CSSSLGGQGVGEQYF	TGTTCCAGCAGCTTAGGGGGCCAGGGGGTCGGGGAGCAGTACTTC
TRBV5-1	TRBJ1-1	.	TRBD1	13	CASTLGQGAEAFF	TGCGCCAGCACCCTCGGACAGGGTGCTGAAGCTTTCTTT
TRBV7-9	TRBJ1-2	.	.	17	CASSLASKGQRNYGYTF	TGTGCCAGCAGCTTAGCGAGTAAAGGACAGCGGAACTATGGCTACACCTTC
TRBV28	TRBJ2-2	few	.	16	CASSSFLEGNTGELFF	TGTGCCAGCTCATCTTTTTTGGAGGGGAACACCGGGGAGCTGTTTTTT
TRBV7-9	TRBJ2-3	.	TRBD2	16	CASSSLAGGRTDTQYF	TGTGCCAGCAGCTCCTTAGCGGGGGGTCGCACAGATACGCAGTATTTT
TRBV11-2	TRBJ2-4	.	.	16	CASSLLDIEPKNIQYF	TGTGCCAGCAGCTTGCTAGATATTGAACCCAAAAACATTCAGTACTTC
TRBV2	TRBJ2-3	.	TRBD2	14	CASTRGLGTDTQYF	TGTGCCAGCACCCGTGGACTAGGCACAGATACGCAGTATTTT
TRBV4-2	TRBJ1-2	.	.	15	CASSQSSAANYGYTF	TGTGCCAGCAGCCAATCTTCGGCGGCTAACTATGGCTACACCTTC
TRBV29-1	TRBJ1-1	.	.	14	CSVVLREVGTEAFF	TGCAGCGTTGTGTTGCGGGAAGTAGGCACTGAAGCTTTCTTT
TRBV6-1	TRBJ2-1	few	.	15	CASSLQPGSYNEQFF	TGTGCCAGCAGTCTACAACCCGGGAGTTACAATGAGCAGTTCTTC
TRBV4-3	TRBJ2-2	.	TRBD1	15	CASSQLRQGTGELFF	TGCGCCAGCAGCCAACTCCGACAGGGCACCGGGGAGCTGTTTTTT
TRBV14	TRBJ2-1	.	.	15	CASSPLDIQENEQFF	TGTGCCAGCAGCCCTTTAGACATACAGGAAAATGAGCAGTTCTTC
TRBV5-5	TRBJ1-2	.	TRBD1	15	CASSLGQGKAYGYTF	TGTGCCAGCAGCTTGGGACAGGGGAAGGCTTATGGCTACACCTTC
TRBV6-1	TRBJ1-5	.	.	12	CAIAGGNQPQHF	TGTGCCATCGCTGGGGGGAATCAGCCCCAGCATTTT
TRBV7-2	TRBJ2-3	.	TRBD2	16	CASSLLAGGRTDTQYF	TGTGCCAGCAGCTTATTAGCGGGGGGCCGCACAGATACGCAGTATTTT
TRBV7-6	TRBJ1-1	once	.	15	CASSLAMGRETEAFF	TGTGCCAGCAGCTTAGCTATGGGGCGCGAGACTGAAGCTTTCTTT
TRBV23-1	TRBJ2-1	.	TRBD1	15	CASSHERTGINEQFF	TGCGCCAGCAGTCACGAACGGACAGGGATCAATGAGCAGTTCTTC
TRBV7-2	TRBJ2-5	few	TRBD1	16	CASSDRGRTGQETQYF	TGTGCCAGCAGCGATCGTGGGAGGACAGGGCAAGAGACCCAGTACTTC
TRBV6-1	TRBJ2-7	few	TRBD1	14	CATMGQRFIYEQYF	TGTGCCACAATGGGACAGCGATTTATCTACGAGCAGTACTTC
TRBV5-1	TRBJ2-7	once	.	14	CASSMTSQVYEQYF	TGCGCCAGCAGCATGACTAGTCAAGTCTACGAGCAGTACTTC
TRBV19	TRBJ2-5	.	TRBD2	15	CASSSMASGEETQYF	TGTGCCAGTAGCTCAATGGCTAGCGGGGAAGAGACCCAGTACTTC
TRBV7-9	TRBJ1-1	.	.	10	CASSLFEAFF	TGTGCCAGCAGCCTCTTTGAAGCTTTCTTT
TRBV6-5	TRBJ1-1	.	.	11	CASTQNTEAFF	TGTGCCAGCACCCAGAACACTGAAGCTTTCTTT
TRBV14	TRBJ2-7	.	.	16	CASSQVVTGSSYEQYF	TGTGCCAGCAGCCAAGTGGTCACAGGGAGCTCCTACGAGCAGTACTTC
TRBV18	TRBJ1-1	.	TRBD1	14	CASSPRGPNTEAFF	TGTGCCAGCTCACCGAGGGGGCCGAACACTGAAGCTTTCTTT
TRBV19	TRBJ2-7	.	TRBD2	15	CASSSGLAASYEQYF	TGTGCCAGTAGCTCGGGACTAGCGGCATCCTACGAGCAGTACTTC
TRBV4-3	TRBJ2-7	.	.	15	CASSHLRGSSYEQYF	TGCGCCAGCAGCCATCTACGGGGGAGCTCCTACGAGCAGTACTTC
TRBV11-3	TRBJ2-2	.	TRBD1	16	CASSFTGTVNTGELFF	TGTGCCAGCAGCTTTACCGGGACAGTTAACACCGGGGAGCTGTTTTTT
TRBV18	TRBJ2-7	.	.	15	CASSPSAVRDYEQYF	TGTGCCAGCTCACCATCGGCGGTCCGCGATTACGAGCAGTACTTC
TRBV5-1	TRBJ1-1	once	TRBD1	15	CASSANRGRHTEAFF	TGCGCCAGCAGCGCAAACAGGGGGAGACACACTGAAGCTTTCTTT
TRBV20-1	TRBJ1-2	.	.	9	CSAHTGYTF	TGCAGTGCCCACACTGGCTACACCTTC
TRBV5-1	TRBJ1-1	.	.	15	CASSLAGQPNTEAFF	TGCGCCAGCAGCTTGGCTGGACAGCCTAACACTGAAGCTTTCTTT